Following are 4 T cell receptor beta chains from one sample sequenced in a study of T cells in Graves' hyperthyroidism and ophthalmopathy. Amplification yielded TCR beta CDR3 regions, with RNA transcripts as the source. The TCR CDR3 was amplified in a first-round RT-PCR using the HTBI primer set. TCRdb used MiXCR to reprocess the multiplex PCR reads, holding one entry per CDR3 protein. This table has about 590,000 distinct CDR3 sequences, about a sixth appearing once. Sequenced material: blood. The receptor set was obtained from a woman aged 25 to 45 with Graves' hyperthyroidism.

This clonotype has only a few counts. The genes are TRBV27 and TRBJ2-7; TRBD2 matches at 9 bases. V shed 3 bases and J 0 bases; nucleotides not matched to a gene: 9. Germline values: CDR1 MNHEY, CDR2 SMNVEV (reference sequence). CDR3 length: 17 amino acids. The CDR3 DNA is TGTGCCAGCAGTTTTTATCGTAGTAGCGGGAGCTCCTACGAGCAGTACTTC. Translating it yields CASSFYRSSGSSYEQYF.

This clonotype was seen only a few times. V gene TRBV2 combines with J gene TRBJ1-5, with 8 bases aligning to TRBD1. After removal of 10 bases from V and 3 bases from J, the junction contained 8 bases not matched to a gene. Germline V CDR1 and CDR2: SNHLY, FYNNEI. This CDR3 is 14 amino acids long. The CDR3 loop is CATGRDRINQPQHF. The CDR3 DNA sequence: TGTGCCACCGGCCGGGACAGGATCAATCAGCCCCAGCATTTT.

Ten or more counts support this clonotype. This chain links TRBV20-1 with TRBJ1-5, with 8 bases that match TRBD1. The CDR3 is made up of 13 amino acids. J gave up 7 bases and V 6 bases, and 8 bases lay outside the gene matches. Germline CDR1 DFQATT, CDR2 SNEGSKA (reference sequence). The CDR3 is CSATSGGRQPQHF. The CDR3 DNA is TGCAGTGCCACTTCAGGGGGCAGGCAGCCCCAGCATTTT.

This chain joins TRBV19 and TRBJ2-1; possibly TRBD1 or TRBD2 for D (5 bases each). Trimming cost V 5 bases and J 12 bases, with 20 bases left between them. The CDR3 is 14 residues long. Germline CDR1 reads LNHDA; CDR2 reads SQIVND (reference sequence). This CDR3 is CASSEPGPGSGQFF. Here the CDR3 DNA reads TGTGCCAGTAGTGAACCGGGACCGGGTTCTGGGCAGTTCTTC.